This entry lists 8 T cell receptor beta chains sequenced from one sample in a study of blood T cell repertoires in COVID-19. TCRdb's table, derived via immunoSEQ multiplex PCR, lists solely in-frame clones and lacks some. The sample holds about 68,000 clones; around nine tenths are singletons and the top ten take roughly 3.1%. The sample consisted of peripheral blood. These receptor sequences come from a woman between 50 and 59 years old with COVID-19, enrolled during active disease.

CDR3 protein: CASMGLAGAGELFF. The CDR3 DNA is TGTGCCAGTATGGGACTAGCGGGGGCCGGGGAGCTGTTTTTT. The chain is built from TRBV19 and TRBJ2-2; the match to TRBD2 covers 14 bases. V lost 7 bases, J lost 6 bases, and 1 base stayed unmatched. Germline CDR1 is LNHDA and CDR2 is SQIVND (reference sequence). The CDR3 is 14 residues long.

The chain links TRBV9 to TRBJ2-3; 7 positions match TRBD1. The junction had 9 bases not matched to a gene; V was cut back by 4 bases and J by 4 bases. The CDR3 runs 15 residues. Germline V CDR1 and CDR2: SGDLS, YYNGEE. The CDR3 sequence is CASSSSGTEADTQYF. CDR3 in DNA: TGTGCCAGCAGCTCCTCCGGGACAGAGGCAGATACGCAGTATTTT. Drawing the rest from reference TRBV9 and TRBJ2-3, the complete variable domain is DSGVTQTPKHLITATGQRVTLRCSPRSGDLSVYWYQQSLDQGLQFLIQYYNGEERAKGNILERFSAQQFPDLHSELNLSSLELGDSALYFCASSSSGTEADTQYFGPGTRLTVL.

This chain connects TRBV6-5 to TRBJ2-7, with D possibly being TRBD2 (5 bases). Trimming removed 2 bases from V and 3 bases from J, with 11 bases in between. Germline V gene data show CDR1 as MNHEY and CDR2 as SVGAGI. There are 14 residues in the CDR3. CDR3 amino acids: CASSYRGSHYEQYF. The CDR3 nucleotides are TGTGCCAGCAGTTACCGAGGGAGCCACTACGAGCAGTACTTC.

A word on this clone: Germline and junction disagree at one end, which may indicate a read error. The rearrangement uses TRBV7-7 and TRBJ1-1; 9 bases fit TRBD1. This CDR3 has 13 residues. CDR1 SSHAT and CDR2 FNYEAQ come from the germline V gene (reference sequence). The CDR3 reads CASSLDRGSEAFF. For the CDR3, the DNA is TGTGCTAGCAGCTTAGACAGGGGGTCTGAAGCTTTCTTT.

V gene TRBV4-3 combines with J gene TRBJ2-3, with D unclear. The CDR3 is 16 amino acids. Trimming removed 2 bases at V and 1 base at J, with 13 bases between. Germline V lookup: CDR1 LGHNA, CDR2 YSLEER. In nucleotides, the CDR3 is TGCGCCAGCAGCCAATCCGCCTTTGGAGGCACAGATACGCAGTATTTT. This sequence encodes CASSQSAFGGTDTQYF.

This chain joins TRBV6-5 and TRBJ1-4; 8 bases line up with TRBD1. V lost 0 bases, J lost 8 bases, and 5 bases stayed unmatched. This CDR3 comprises 15 residues. CDR1 MNHEY and CDR2 SVGAGI come from the germline V gene. The chain's CDR3 is CASSYSQGATEKLFF. The CDR3 DNA reads as TGTGCCAGCAGTTACTCGCAGGGGGCGACCGAAAAACTGTTTTTT.

CDR3 DNA sequence: TGTGCCACCAGCAGAGTCATGGGCATGGTCCCAGATACGCAGTATTTT. Translation: CATSRVMGMVPDTQYF. The rearrangement links TRBV15 to TRBJ2-3; D gene uncertain. Trimming pared 1 base from V and 4 bases from J, leaving 15 bases between. This CDR3 contains 16 residues. Germline loops: CDR1 LNHNV, CDR2 YYDKDF (reference sequence).

The rearrangement links TRBV19 to TRBJ2-1; TRBD2 matches 7 bases. CDR1 is LNHDA, CDR2 SQIVND, per germline (reference sequence). This CDR3 contains 15 residues. Trimming cost V 4 bases and J 8 bases; bases outside gene matches: 11. This chain's CDR3 is CASSSGAGPRDEQFF. CDR3 in DNA: TGTGCCAGTAGTAGTGGAGCGGGACCTCGGGATGAGCAGTTCTTC.